This TCR beta chain was recovered during a study of blood T cell repertoires in COVID-19. Study context: From T cells, B-cell-depleted T cells, or PBMCs came the material, which was cDNA or gDNA.

As handled by the study authors: For nucleated cells, counts were estimated from reference gene primer amplification. Assay used: immunoSEQ multiplex PCR; TCRdb lists only in-frame clones, some missing. From that table come the V and J calls and clone size; the DNA was used to work out D and trimming. The profile covers around 42,000 clones, with around 80% appearing a single time and more than 30% taken by the ten largest. This clone appeared a single time. Per the germline V gene, CDR1 is GTSNPN and CDR2 is SVGIG (reference sequence). V lost 2 bases to trimming and J lost 1 base, with 8 bases between them. The CDR3 is 13 residues long.

The clonotype comes from a man at least 80 years old with active or convalescent COVID-19. Sequenced sample: peripheral blood. V gene TRBV30 combines with J gene TRBJ1-1; no clear D. CDR3 DNA: TGTGCCTGGAGTTTTGTATCGAACACTGAAGCTTTCTTT. This gives the protein CAWSFVSNTEAFF.